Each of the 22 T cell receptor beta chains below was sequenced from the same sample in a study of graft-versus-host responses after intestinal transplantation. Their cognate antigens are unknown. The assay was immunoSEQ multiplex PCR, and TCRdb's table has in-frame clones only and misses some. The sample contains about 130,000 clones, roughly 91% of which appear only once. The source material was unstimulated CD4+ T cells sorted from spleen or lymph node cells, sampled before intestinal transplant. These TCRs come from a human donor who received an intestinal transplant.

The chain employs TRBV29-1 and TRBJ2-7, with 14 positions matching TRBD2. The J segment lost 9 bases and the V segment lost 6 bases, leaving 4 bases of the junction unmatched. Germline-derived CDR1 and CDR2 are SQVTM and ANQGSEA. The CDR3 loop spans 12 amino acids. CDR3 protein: CSVGTSGSRQYF. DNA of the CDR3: TGCAGCGTCGGGACTAGCGGGAGCAGGCAGTACTTC.

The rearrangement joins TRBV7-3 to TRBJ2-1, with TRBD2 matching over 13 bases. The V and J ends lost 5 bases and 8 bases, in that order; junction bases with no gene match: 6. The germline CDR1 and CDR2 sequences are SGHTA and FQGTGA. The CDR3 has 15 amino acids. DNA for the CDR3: TGTGCCAGCAGCCAAGGACTAGCGGGAGACTATGAGCAGTTCTTC. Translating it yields CASSQGLAGDYEQFF.

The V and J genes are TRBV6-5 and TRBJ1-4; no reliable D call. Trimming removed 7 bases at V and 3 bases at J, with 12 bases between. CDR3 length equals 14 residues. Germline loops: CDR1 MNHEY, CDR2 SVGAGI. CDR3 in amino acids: CASMRQAPNEKLFF. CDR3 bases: TGTGCCAGCATGAGGCAGGCCCCTAATGAAAAACTGTTTTTT.

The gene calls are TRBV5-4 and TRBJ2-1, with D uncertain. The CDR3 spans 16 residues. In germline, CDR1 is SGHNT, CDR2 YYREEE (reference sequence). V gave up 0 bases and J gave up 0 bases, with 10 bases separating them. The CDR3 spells CASSLDSSSSYNEQFF. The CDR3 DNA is TGTGCCAGCAGCTTGGACAGCTCCAGCTCCTACAATGAGCAGTTCTTC.

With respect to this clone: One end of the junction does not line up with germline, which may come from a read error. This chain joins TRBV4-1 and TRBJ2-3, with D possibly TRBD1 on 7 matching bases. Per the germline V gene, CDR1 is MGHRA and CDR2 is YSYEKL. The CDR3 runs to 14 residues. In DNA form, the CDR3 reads TGTGCCAGCAGCCAACTCCCAGGGGGGACAGTCGGATATTTT. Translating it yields CASSQLPGGTVGYF.

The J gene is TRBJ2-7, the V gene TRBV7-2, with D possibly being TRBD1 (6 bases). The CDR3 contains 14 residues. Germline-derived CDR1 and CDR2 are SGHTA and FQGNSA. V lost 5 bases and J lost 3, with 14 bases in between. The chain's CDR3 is CASSPTGSLYEQYF. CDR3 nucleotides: TGTGCCAGCAGCCCAACAGGGTCCCTCTACGAGCAGTACTTC.

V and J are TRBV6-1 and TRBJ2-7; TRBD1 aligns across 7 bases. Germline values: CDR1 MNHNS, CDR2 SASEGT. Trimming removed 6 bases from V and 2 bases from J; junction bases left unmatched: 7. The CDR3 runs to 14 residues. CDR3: CASRRQGLPYEQYF. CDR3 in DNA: TGTGCCAGCAGGAGACAGGGCTTACCCTACGAGCAGTACTTC.

CDR3 protein: CASSLGEDEQYF. The DNA of the CDR3 is TGCGCCAGCAGCTTGGGTGAGGACGAGCAGTACTTC. The chain is built from TRBV5-1 and TRBJ2-7; no firm D call. In germline, CDR1 is SGHRS, CDR2 YFSETQ. CDR3 length: 12 amino acids. V lost 0 bases and J lost 5, with 6 bases in between.

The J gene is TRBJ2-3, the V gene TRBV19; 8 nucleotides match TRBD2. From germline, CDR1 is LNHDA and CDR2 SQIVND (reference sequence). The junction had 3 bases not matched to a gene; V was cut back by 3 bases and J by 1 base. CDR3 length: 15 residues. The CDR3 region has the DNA TGTGCCAGTAGTATTATACTAGCGGGCACAGATACGCAGTATTTT. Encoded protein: CASSIILAGTDTQYF.

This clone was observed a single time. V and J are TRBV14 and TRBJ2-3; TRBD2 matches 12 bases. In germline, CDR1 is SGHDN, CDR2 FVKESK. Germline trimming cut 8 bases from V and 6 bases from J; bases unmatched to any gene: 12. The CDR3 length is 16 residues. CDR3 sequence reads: CASSRTTSGSLDTQYF. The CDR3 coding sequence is TGTGCCAGCTCGCGAACGACTAGCGGGAGTTTGGATACGCAGTATTTT. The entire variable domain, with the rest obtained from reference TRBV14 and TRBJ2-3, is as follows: EAGVTQFPSHSVIEKGQTVTLRCDPISGHDNLYWYRRVMGKEIKFLLHFVKESKQDESGMPNNRFLAERTGGTYSTLKVQPAELEDSGVYFCASSRTTSGSLDTQYFGPGTRLTVL.

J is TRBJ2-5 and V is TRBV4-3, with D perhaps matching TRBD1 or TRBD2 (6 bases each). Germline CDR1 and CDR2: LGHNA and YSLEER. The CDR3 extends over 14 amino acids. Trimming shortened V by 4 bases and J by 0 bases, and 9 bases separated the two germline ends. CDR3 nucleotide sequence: TGCGCCAGCAGCCGAGGGGGGTACCAAGAGACCCAGTACTTC. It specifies CASSRGGYQETQYF.

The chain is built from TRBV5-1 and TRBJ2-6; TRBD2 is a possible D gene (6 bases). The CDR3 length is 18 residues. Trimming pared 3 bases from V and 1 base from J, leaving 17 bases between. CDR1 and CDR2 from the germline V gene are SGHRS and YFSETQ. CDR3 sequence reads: CASSWSPGESSGANVLTF. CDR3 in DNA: TGCGCCAGCAGCTGGAGTCCGGGGGAATCTTCTGGGGCCAACGTCCTGACTTTC.

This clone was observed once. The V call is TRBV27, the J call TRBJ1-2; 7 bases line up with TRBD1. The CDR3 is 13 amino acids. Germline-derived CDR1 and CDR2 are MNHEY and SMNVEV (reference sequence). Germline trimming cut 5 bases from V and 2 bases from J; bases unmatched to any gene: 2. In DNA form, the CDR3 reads TGTGCCAGCAGTGGGACAGCAAACTATGGCTACACCTTC. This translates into CASSGTANYGYTF.

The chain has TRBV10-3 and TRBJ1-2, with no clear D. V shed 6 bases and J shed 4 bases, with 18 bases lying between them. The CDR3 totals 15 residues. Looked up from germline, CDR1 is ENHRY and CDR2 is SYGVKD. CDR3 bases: TGTGCCATCAGAGGCGACAAGGCCTACGGCTATGGCTACACCTTC. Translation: CAIRGDKAYGYGYTF.

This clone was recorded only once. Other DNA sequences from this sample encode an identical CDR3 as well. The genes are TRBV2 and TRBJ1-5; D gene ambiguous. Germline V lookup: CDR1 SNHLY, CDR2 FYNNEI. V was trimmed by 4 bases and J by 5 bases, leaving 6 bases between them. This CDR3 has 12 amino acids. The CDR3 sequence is CASSVGYQPQHF. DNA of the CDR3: TGTGCCAGCAGTGTGGGTTATCAGCCCCAGCATTTT. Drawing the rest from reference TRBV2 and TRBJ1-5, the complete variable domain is EPEVTQTPSHQVTQMGQEVILRCVPISNHLYFYWYRQILGQKVEFLVSFYNNEISEKSEIFDDQFSVERPDGSNFTLKIRSTKLEDSAMYFCASSVGYQPQHFGDGTRLSIL.

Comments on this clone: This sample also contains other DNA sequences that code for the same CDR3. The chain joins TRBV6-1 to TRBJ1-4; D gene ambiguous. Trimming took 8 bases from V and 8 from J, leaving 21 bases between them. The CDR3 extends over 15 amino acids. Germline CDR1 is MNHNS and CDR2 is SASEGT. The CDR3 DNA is TGTGCCAGCTCGGAAGAGGCTTCCGGACGGGAAAAACTGTTTTTT. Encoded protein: CASSEEASGREKLFF.

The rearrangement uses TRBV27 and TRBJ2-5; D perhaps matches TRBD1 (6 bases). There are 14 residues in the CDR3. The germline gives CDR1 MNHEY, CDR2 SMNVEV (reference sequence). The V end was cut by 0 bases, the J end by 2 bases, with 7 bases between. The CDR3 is CASSLSQGQETQYF. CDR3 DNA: TGTGCCAGCAGTTTATCGCAGGGGCAAGAGACCCAGTACTTC.

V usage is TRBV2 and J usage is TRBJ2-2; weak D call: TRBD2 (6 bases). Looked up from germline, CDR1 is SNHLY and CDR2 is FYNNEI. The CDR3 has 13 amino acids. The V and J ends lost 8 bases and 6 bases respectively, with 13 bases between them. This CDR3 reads CASGGVGPGELFF. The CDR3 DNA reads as TGTGCCAGCGGCGGGGTGGGCCCCGGGGAGCTGTTTTTT.

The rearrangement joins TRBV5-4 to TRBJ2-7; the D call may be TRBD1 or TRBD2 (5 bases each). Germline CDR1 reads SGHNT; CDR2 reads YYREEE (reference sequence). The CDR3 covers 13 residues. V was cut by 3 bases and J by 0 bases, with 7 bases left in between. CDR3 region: CASSWDRSYEQYF. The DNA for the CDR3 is TGTGCCAGCAGCTGGGACCGCTCCTACGAGCAGTACTTC.

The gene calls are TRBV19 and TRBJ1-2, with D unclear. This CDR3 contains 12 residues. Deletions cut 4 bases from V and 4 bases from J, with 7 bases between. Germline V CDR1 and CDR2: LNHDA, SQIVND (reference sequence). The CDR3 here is CASSTQPYGYTF. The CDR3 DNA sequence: TGTGCCAGTAGTACGCAGCCCTATGGCTACACCTTC.

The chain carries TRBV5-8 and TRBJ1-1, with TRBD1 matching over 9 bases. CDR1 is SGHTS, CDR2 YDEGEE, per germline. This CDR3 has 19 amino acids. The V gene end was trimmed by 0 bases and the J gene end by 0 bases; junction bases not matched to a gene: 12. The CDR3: CASSLVEGTGHLMNTEAFF. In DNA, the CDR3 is TGTGCCAGCAGCTTGGTGGAAGGGACAGGGCACTTGATGAACACTGAAGCTTTCTTT.

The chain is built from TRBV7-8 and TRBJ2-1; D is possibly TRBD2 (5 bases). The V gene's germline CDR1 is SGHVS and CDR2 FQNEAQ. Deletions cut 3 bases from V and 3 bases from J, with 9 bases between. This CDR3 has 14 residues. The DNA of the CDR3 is TGTGCCAGCAGCTTCCCCGGGGACTACAATGAGCAGTTCTTC. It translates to CASSFPGDYNEQFF.